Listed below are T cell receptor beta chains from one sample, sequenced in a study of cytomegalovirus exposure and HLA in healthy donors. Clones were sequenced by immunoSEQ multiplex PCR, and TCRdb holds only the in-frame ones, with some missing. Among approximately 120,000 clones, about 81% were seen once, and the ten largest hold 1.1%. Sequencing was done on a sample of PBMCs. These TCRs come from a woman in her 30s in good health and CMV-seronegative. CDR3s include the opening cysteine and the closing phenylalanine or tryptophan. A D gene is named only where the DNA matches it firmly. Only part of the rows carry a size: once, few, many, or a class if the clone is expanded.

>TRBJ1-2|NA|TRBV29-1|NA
TGCAGCGTCCCTCTTGATGGCTACACCTTC
CSVPLDGYTF
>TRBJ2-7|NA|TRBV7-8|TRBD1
TGTGCCAGCAGCTTAGGGTCGACCGACAGGGGTTGGGGCGAGCAGTACTTC
CASSLGSTDRGWGEQYF
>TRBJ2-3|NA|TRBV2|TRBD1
TGTGCCAGCAGTGGACAGGGGGGTACAGATACGCAGTATTTT
CASSGQGGTDTQYF
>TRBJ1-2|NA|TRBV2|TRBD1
TGTGCCAGCCGGGGACAGGGGGAAGGCTACACCTTC
CASRGQGEGYTF
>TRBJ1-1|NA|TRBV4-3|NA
TGCGCCAGCAGACAGGTTGGCGGGGACACTGAAGCTTTCTTT
CASRQVGGDTEAFF
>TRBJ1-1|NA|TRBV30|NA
TGTGCCTGGAGTGTACGTATACAGTACACTGAAGCTTTCTTT
CAWSVRIQYTEAFF
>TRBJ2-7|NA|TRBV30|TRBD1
TGTGCCTGGAGCCGGGGACAGGGGATAGGCTACGAGCAGTACTTC
CAWSRGQGIGYEQYF
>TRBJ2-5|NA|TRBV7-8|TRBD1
TGTGCCAGCAGCTCCGGGACAGTCCAAGAGACCCAGTACTTC
CASSSGTVQETQYF
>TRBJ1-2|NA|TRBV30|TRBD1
TGTGCCTGGAGTGGACAGGGTGGAGGCTATGGCTACACCTTC
CAWSGQGGGYGYTF
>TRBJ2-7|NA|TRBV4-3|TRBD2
TGCGCCAGCAGCCCATCCGGGACTAGCGGGAGACACGAGCAGTACTTC
CASSPSGTSGRHEQYF
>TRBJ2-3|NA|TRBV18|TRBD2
TGTGCCAGCTCACTCAATAGCGGGAGTGTGACAGATACGCAGTATTTT
CASSLNSGSVTDTQYF
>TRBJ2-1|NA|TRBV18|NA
TGTGCCAGCTCACCATTCAGGGGTGGAAATGAGCAGTTCTTC
CASSPFRGGNEQFF
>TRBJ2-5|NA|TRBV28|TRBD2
TGTGCCAGCAGCCACCCTGGACTAGCAGGGCCAGAGACCCAGTACTTC
CASSHPGLAGPETQYF
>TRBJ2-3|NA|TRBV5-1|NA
TGCGCCAGCAGCTTGCAAACGGGAACCACAGATACGCAGTATTTT
CASSLQTGTTDTQYF
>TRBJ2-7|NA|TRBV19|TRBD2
TGTGCCAGTAGTATACCCCTAGCGGGAGGGATCCACGAGCAGTACTTC
CASSIPLAGGIHEQYF
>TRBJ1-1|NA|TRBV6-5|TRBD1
TGTGCCAGCAGTACCCGGGACAGGGGAGCCACTGAAGCTTTCTTT
CASSTRDRGATEAFF
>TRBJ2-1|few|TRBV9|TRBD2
TGTGCCAGCAGCGTAGCAGCGGGAGGGCCTAATGAGCAGTTCTTC
CASSVAAGGPNEQFF
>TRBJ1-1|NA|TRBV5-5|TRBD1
TGTGCCAGCAGCCTTAGACAGGGGGACACTGAAGCTTTCTTT
CASSLRQGDTEAFF
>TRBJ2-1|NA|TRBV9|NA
TGTGCCAGCAGCGTAGGTACGACAGGCCAATACAATGAGCAGTTCTTC
CASSVGTTGQYNEQFF
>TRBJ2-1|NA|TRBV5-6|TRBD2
TGTGCCAGCAGCTGGGGGGGTTACACGTTCTTC
CASSWGGYTFF
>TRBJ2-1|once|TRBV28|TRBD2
TGTGCCAGCAGTTTCGGGACTAGCGGGAGCAATGAGCAGTTCTTC
CASSFGTSGSNEQFF
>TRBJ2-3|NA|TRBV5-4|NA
TGTGCCAGCAGCTTGCTGGCGGGGGCTGGTTTGGATACGCAGTATTTT
CASSLLAGAGLDTQYF
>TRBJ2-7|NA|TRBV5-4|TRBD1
TGTGCCAGCAGCTTGGCACTCGGACAGGGGGCCTACGAGCAGTACTTC
CASSLALGQGAYEQYF
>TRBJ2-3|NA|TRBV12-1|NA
TGTGCCAGCAGCTTTCTACGACTCCTTATGCAGTATTTT
CASSFLRLLMQYF
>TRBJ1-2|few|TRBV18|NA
TGTGCCAGCTCACTGCGGTCTGACGCTGAGGGCGGCTACACCTTC
CASSLRSDAEGGYTF
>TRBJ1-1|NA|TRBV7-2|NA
TGTGCCAGCAGCTTATCTGGGGGGACCACTGAAGCTTTCTTT
CASSLSGGTTEAFF
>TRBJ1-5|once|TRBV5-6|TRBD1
TGTGCCAGCAGCTTGGGACAGGGGCTTCAGCCCCAGCATTTT
CASSLGQGLQPQHF
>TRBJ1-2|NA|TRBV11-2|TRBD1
TGTGCCAGCAGCTCACTCCGGGACAGGATTCTAAGGAATGGCTACACCTTC
CASSSLRDRILRNGYTF
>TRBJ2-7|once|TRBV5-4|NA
TGTGCCAGCAGCCCCCCTTTGTCCCACGAGCAGTACTTC
CASSPPLSHEQYF
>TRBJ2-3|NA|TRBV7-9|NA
TGTGCCAGCAGCTCAACAGGGAACACAGATACGCAGTATTTT
CASSSTGNTDTQYF
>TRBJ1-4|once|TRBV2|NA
TGTGCCAGCAGTGAACTGGGAGGGTTCGAAAAACTGTTTTTT
CASSELGGFEKLFF
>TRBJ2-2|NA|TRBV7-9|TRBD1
TGTGCCAGCAGCTTTACAGGGGGGAACGGGGAGCTGTTTTTT
CASSFTGGNGELFF